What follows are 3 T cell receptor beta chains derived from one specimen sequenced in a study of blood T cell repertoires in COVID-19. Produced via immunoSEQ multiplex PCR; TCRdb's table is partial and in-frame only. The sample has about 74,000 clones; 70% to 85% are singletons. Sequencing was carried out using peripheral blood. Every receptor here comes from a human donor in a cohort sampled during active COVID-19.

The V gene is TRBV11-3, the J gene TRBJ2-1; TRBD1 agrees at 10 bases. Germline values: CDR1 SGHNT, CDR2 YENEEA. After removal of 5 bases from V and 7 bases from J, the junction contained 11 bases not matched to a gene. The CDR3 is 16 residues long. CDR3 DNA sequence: TGTGCCAGCAGCCCCAGGGGGACAGGGGTTTGGAATGAGCAGTTCTTC. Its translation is CASSPRGTGVWNEQFF.

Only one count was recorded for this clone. CDR3 in DNA: TGTGCCTGGAGTGCCACTAGCGGGTTGGCCTACGAGCAGTACTTC. Translating gives CAWSATSGLAYEQYF. This sequence joins TRBV30 and TRBJ2-7; 9 bases match TRBD2. From germline, CDR1 is GTSNPN and CDR2 SVGIG (reference sequence). The V and J ends lost 1 base and 2 bases, in that order; junction bases with no gene match: 6. The length of the CDR3 is 15 residues.

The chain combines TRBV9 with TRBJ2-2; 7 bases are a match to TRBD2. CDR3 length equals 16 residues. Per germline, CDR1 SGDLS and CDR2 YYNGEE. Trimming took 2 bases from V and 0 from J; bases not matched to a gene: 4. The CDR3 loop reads CASSVLGGTNTGELFF. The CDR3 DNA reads TGTGCCAGCAGCGTTCTCGGGGGGACGAACACCGGGGAGCTGTTTTTT.